The T cell receptor (beta chain) described here comes from a study of T-cell memory formation after mild COVID-19. Study-level findings and limits: CD4/CD8 balance held among clones contracting day 15 to 85, and later expanders leaned CD4+. Shrinking CD4+ clones resided mostly in CM and EM, and CD8+ ones in EMRA. Pre-infection memory held some responding clones, suggesting pre-existing cross-reactive T cells responded.

This clonotype was observed a handful of times. Its specificity is unknown. The authors produced TCR alpha and TCR beta cDNA libraries with sample barcodes and UMIs by 5'RACE using constant-segment primers. Each CDR3 protein gets one entry after TCRdb re-called the 5' RACE reads with MiXCR. The sample gives 200,000 to 250,000 distinct CDR3 sequences, roughly 15% of which show up once; over 2% is in the top ten. Trimming cost V 5 bases and J 3 bases; bases outside gene matches: 3. This CDR3 region has 14 residues. The sequenced material came from PBMCs or a T cell subset sorted from them (not recorded which). The source is an adult woman who had mild COVID-19 (a few samples of this study predate the infection). Cell type and time point are not known. This sequence joins TRBV12-3 or TRBV12-4 and TRBJ1-5, with 8 bases fitting TRBD1. The CDR3: CASSRTGPNQPQHF. The CDR3 bases are TGTGCCAGCAGTCGGACAGGGCCCAATCAGCCCCAGCATTTT.